These 8 T cell receptor beta chains share one sample of origin, sequenced in a study of T cells expressing NK-cell markers. TCRdb reprocessed the 5' RACE reads, with one entry per CDR3 protein and no DNA. Across a few hundred thousand distinct CDR3 sequences, the top ten clones capture roughly 3.5% of the sample. The sequenced sample consisted of blood T cells: a sorted CD56 or NKG2C T cell subset, CD4+ or CD8+ T cells, or bulk PBMC T cells (not recorded which). All receptors derive from a young man in good health.

The genes are TRBV20-1 and TRBJ1-1. Germline values: CDR1 DFQATT, CDR2 SNEGSKA (reference sequence). The CDR3 covers 16 residues. CDR3 sequence reads: CSAKEGGYPMNTEAFF.

This rearrangement joins TRBV6-5 to TRBJ2-1; TCRdb selects TRBD2, and the lack of DNA leaves this call unchecked. CDR1 and CDR2 from the germline V gene are MNHEY and SVGAGI. This CDR3 contains 17 residues. The CDR3 sequence is CASSYSGLAGQYNEQFF.

This rearrangement joins TRBV29-1 to TRBJ2-7; TCRdb's D call, TRBD2, is unchecked because there is no DNA. This CDR3 has 13 residues. Germline V CDR1 and CDR2: SQVTM, ANQGSEA. CDR3 loop: CSAVERGSYEQYF.

This rearrangement joins TRBV15 to TRBJ2-4; TCRdb outputs TRBD1, but without DNA this stays unchecked. Germline-derived CDR1 and CDR2 are LNHNV and YYDKDF (reference sequence). The CDR3 length is 19 residues. The CDR3 reads CATSRDPGLGRIAKNIQYF. Full variable domain (rest looked up from reference TRBV15 and TRBJ2-4): DAMVIQNPRYQVTQFGKPVTLSCSQTLNHNVMYWYQQKSSQAPKLLFHYYDKDFNNEADTPDNFQSRRPNTSFCFLDIRSPGLGDTAMYLCATSRDPGLGRIAKNIQYFGAGTRLSVL.

This chain joins TRBV20-1 and TRBJ2-1; the D call from TCRdb, TRBD2, cannot be confirmed without DNA. This CDR3 spans 15 amino acids. Germline V gene data show CDR1 as DFQATT and CDR2 as SNEGSKA (reference sequence). CDR3 in amino acids: CSARLGQRSYNEQFF.

V and J are TRBV20-1 and TRBJ1-5; TCRdb selects TRBD1, and the lack of DNA leaves this call unchecked. Germline values: CDR1 DFQATT, CDR2 SNEGSKA (reference sequence). This CDR3 spans 15 amino acids. This CDR3 reads CSASAGTPGNQPQHF.

The chain joins TRBV5-1 to TRBJ2-4; TCRdb outputs TRBD1, but without DNA this stays unchecked. CDR1 is SGHRS and CDR2 is YFSETQ in the germline V gene. This CDR3 region has 16 residues. The CDR3 sequence: CASSLVSSRGQNIQYF.

The rearrangement links TRBV7-9 to TRBJ2-2; TCRdb returns TRBD2, unconfirmable since there is no DNA. CDR3 length equals 16 residues. Germline V gene data show CDR1 as SEHNR and CDR2 as FQNEAQ (reference sequence). The chain's CDR3 is CASSWILAKNTGELFF. Filled out from reference TRBV7-9 and TRBJ2-2, the complete variable domain reads DTGVSQNPRHKITKRGQNVTFRCDPISEHNRLYWYRQTLGQGPEFLTYFQNEAQLEKSRLLSDRFSAERPKGSFSTLEIQRTEQGDSAMYLCASSWILAKNTGELFFGEGSRLTVL.